The 17 T cell receptor beta chains reported below all come from one sample, sequenced in a study of cytomegalovirus exposure and HLA in healthy donors. Primers for the PCR totalled 60 Vbeta and 13 Jbeta. Repertoires were generated with immunoSEQ multiplex PCR, while TCRdb's copy carries only in-frame clones and drops some. The repertoire holds 150,000 or so clones, with about four fifths as singletons. The material sequenced was PBMCs. The receptor set was obtained from a man younger than 35 in good health and CMV-seronegative.

The chain combines TRBV11-2 with TRBJ2-7; no reliable D call. With 5 bases removed from V and 4 bases from J, the gap between germline ends came to 12 bases. The germline gives CDR1 SGHAT, CDR2 FQNNGV. CDR3 length equals 13 residues. The CDR3 DNA reads TGTGCCAGCAGCCCCCCCTCCTCGTACGAGCAGTACTTC. It is translated as CASSPPSSYEQYF.

The V gene is TRBV28, the J gene TRBJ1-5; D ambiguous. CDR1 and CDR2 (germline): MDHEN, SYDVKM. Trimming took 5 bases from V and 7 from J, leaving 12 bases between them. This CDR3 comprises 13 residues. DNA for the CDR3: TGTGCCAGCAGTCCCCTCGACTGGCAGCCCCAGCATTTT. It yields the protein CASSPLDWQPQHF.

The chain joins TRBV10-3 to TRBJ1-1, with D perhaps TRBD1 (5 bases). V was shortened by 1 base and J by 4 bases, with 16 bases between the two germline ends. This CDR3 has 16 amino acids. Germline CDR1 ENHRY, CDR2 SYGVKD. The CDR3 DNA is TGTGCCATCAGTGAGTTGCCAGGGAATAGGTTCACTGAAGCTTTCTTT. This codes for CAISELPGNRFTEAFF.

The chain recombines TRBV19 with TRBJ1-6, with D unresolved. CDR1 and CDR2 from the germline V gene are LNHDA and SQIVND (reference sequence). V lost 8 bases to trimming and J lost 6 bases, with 11 bases between them. The CDR3 length is 13 residues. Here the CDR3 reads CASQDHSNSPLHF. The CDR3 region has the DNA TGTGCCAGTCAGGATCACAGTAATTCACCCCTCCACTTT. The whole variable domain, filled in from reference TRBV19 and TRBJ1-6, reads DGGITQSPKYLFRKEGQNVTLSCEQNLNHDAMYWYRQDPGQGLRLIYYSQIVNDFQKGDIAEGYSVSREKKESFPLTVTSAQKNPTAFYLCASQDHSNSPLHFGNGTRLTVT.

The chain recombines TRBV7-9 with TRBJ2-5; weak D call: TRBD1 (7 bases). The CDR3 extends over 14 amino acids. Germline CDR1 is SEHNR and CDR2 is FQNEAQ (reference sequence). Deletions cut 5 bases from V and 9 bases from J, with 19 bases between. The CDR3 coding sequence is TGTGCCAGCAGCCCCCAGGGGGGTAAGCCAGCCCAGTACTTC. Translation gives CASSPQGGKPAQYF.

This clone was observed a handful of times. Other nucleotide sequences from this sample produce the same CDR3. The chain uses TRBV29-1 and TRBJ1-1; 7 bases are a match to TRBD1. CDR1 is SQVTM, CDR2 ANQGSEA, per germline. The CDR3 is made up of 13 amino acids. V gave up 4 bases and J gave up 4 bases; unmatched junction bases: 6. This CDR3 is CSVVRQGGTEAFF. The DNA for the CDR3 is TGCAGCGTTGTAAGGCAGGGGGGCACTGAAGCTTTCTTT.

The rearrangement links TRBV6-1 to TRBJ2-7; 8 bases align to TRBD2. The junction had 11 bases not matched to a gene; V was cut back by 8 bases and J by 5 bases. There are 14 residues in the CDR3. Germline CDR1 MNHNS, CDR2 SASEGT. The CDR3 DNA reads TGTGCCAGCCACAGCGGGGGCGTCGAGCACGAGCAGTACGTC. Encoded protein: CASHSGGVEHEQYV.

The gene calls are TRBV19 and TRBJ1-3; 7 bases map to TRBD1. With V trimmed by 3 bases and J by 3 bases, 5 bases remained unmatched. This CDR3 is built from 15 residues. The germline gives CDR1 LNHDA, CDR2 SQIVND (reference sequence). The CDR3 region is CASSIRQGIGNTIYF. CDR3 nucleotides: TGTGCCAGTAGTATTCGACAGGGAATTGGAAACACCATATATTTT.

The chain uses TRBV7-9 and TRBJ1-5; 9 nucleotides agree with TRBD1. CDR1 is SEHNR, CDR2 FQNEAQ, per germline (reference sequence). The CDR3 is 17 residues long. The trim removed 5 bases at V and 4 bases at J, leaving 12 bases unmatched. DNA of the CDR3: TGTGCCAGCAGCCCGGGGGTTTCCGGGACAGGGAATCAGCCCCAGCATTTT. This translates into CASSPGVSGTGNQPQHF. The whole variable domain, remainder taken from reference TRBV7-9 and TRBJ1-5, is DTGVSQNPRHKITKRGQNVTFRCDPISEHNRLYWYRQTLGQGPEFLTYFQNEAQLEKSRLLSDRFSAERPKGSFSTLEIQRTEQGDSAMYLCASSPGVSGTGNQPQHFGDGTRLSIL.

This clone was counted a few times. CDR3 sequence (DNA): TGTGCCAGCAGCTTGGATACCGGGACTAGCTACACAGATACGCAGTATTTT. Its translation: CASSLDTGTSYTDTQYF. The chain combines TRBV7-6 with TRBJ2-3; TRBD2 agrees at 9 bases. There are 17 residues in the CDR3. V trimming: 3 bases; J trimming: 2 bases; junction bases outside the gene matches: 9. Germline V gene data show CDR1 as SGHVS and CDR2 as FNYEAQ.

The chain joins TRBV5-6 to TRBJ2-3, with a possible D match to TRBD2 (5 bases). Germline V gene data show CDR1 as SGHDT and CDR2 as YYEEEE. The CDR3 covers 17 residues. The germline V and J ends were trimmed by 1 base and 0 bases, with 15 bases remaining between them. CDR3 sequence reads: CASSLKLGGSSTDTQYF. The CDR3 coding sequence is TGTGCCAGCAGCTTGAAGCTTGGCGGGTCTAGCACAGATACGCAGTATTTT.

In DNA form, the CDR3 reads TGTGCCAGCAGTCGACGGACAGCCCCCAGTGAAGAGACCCAGTACTTC. It is translated as CASSRRTAPSEETQYF. This chain connects TRBV27 to TRBJ2-5; D perhaps matches TRBD1 (6 bases). Trimming stripped 5 bases from V and 3 bases from J, with 19 bases between. The CDR3 is made up of 16 amino acids. Germline V gene lookup returns CDR1 MNHEY and CDR2 SMNVEV (reference sequence).

V gene TRBV10-2 combines with J gene TRBJ1-1; 9 bases match TRBD1. Germline CDR1 reads WSHSY; CDR2 reads SAAADI. The CDR3 has 16 residues. After removal of 8 bases from V and 0 bases from J, the junction contained 10 bases not matched to a gene. The CDR3 DNA follows: TGCGCCAGCGGGGATTGGGACAGGGCAATGAACACTGAAGCTTTCTTT. Translated: CASGDWDRAMNTEAFF.

The V and J genes are TRBV28 and TRBJ2-1, with 12 bases matching TRBD2. Germline loops: CDR1 MDHEN, CDR2 SYDVKM. This CDR3 is built from 16 residues. The J segment lost 5 bases and the V segment lost 6 bases, leaving 8 bases of the junction unmatched. The CDR3 region has the DNA TGTGCCAGCAGATTGATACTAGCGGGGGGTAACAATGAGCAGTTCTTC. It yields the protein CASRLILAGGNNEQFF.

V usage is TRBV21-1 and J usage is TRBJ1-5; the table names TRBD1, a call not compared with the DNA. TRBV21-1 is reported as a pseudogene. The CDR3 sequence is 19 residues long. The CDR3 nucleotides read TGTGCCAGCAGGAGTGACAGGGTCTATCTTCGGAGCATCAATCAGCCCCAGCATTTT. Translation gives CASRSDRVYLRSINQPQHF.

V and J are TRBV11-2 and TRBJ2-5; 9 bases map to TRBD2. Per the germline V gene, CDR1 is SGHAT and CDR2 is FQNNGV. Trimming cost V 4 bases and J 2 bases; bases outside gene matches: 14. The CDR3 length is 18 residues. This CDR3 reads CASSSRSRGLARQETQYF. CDR3 DNA sequence: TGTGCCAGCAGCTCAAGATCGAGAGGACTAGCGCGTCAAGAGACCCAGTACTTC. The whole variable domain, filled in from reference TRBV11-2 and TRBJ2-5, reads EAGVAQSPRYKIIEKRQSVAFWCNPISGHATLYWYQQILGQGPKLLIQFQNNGVVDDSQLPKDRFSAERLKGVDSTLKIQPAKLEDSAVYLCASSSRSRGLARQETQYFGPGTRLLVL.

The chain joins TRBV4-1 to TRBJ2-7; 8 nucleotides match TRBD1. V shed 3 bases and J 0 bases; nucleotides not matched to a gene: 4. CDR1 is MGHRA and CDR2 is YSYEKL in the germline V gene. CDR3 size: 15 residues. This CDR3 is CASSHRQGSSYEQYF. CDR3 DNA: TGCGCCAGCAGCCACCGACAGGGGTCCTCCTACGAGCAGTACTTC.